This paragraph covers one T cell receptor beta chain sequence. Its antigen remains unidentified. This sample stems from a study of tumor-infiltrating lymphocytes in primary liver carcinoma. Across the study: Aged between 30 and 69 years, the patients were men and women.

Scientists recovered RNA and DNA together from approximately 20-30 mg of unsorted bulk tissue. Findings and limits, study-wide: Found in all five tumor regions were only about 7.5-25% of top clones. Reduced overlap was seen in tumor-adjacent and tumor-blood pairs versus tumor region pairs.

V was pared by 5 bases and J by 3 bases, with 14 bases between. Germline V CDR1 and CDR2: SGHVS, FQNEAQ. This CDR3 has 14 amino acids. Priming with a constant-region primer yielded TCR beta cDNA from about 450 ng total RNA. Investigators got TCR beta libraries out of three nested multiplex PCR rounds, done with slightly modified ARM-PCR. Use of TRBV1-TRBV30 forward primers with a C-beta reverse primer characterized the first two PCR rounds, which lasted around 11 cycles each. TCRdb recomputed calls from the multiplex PCR reads with MiXCR, one row per CDR3 protein. The sample carries roughly 53,000 distinct CDR3 sequences, 70% to 80% recorded once.

Sequencing was performed on liver tumor tissue from sampling region 2. Subset noted: tumor region T2, inferior pole. This chain links TRBV7-8 with TRBJ2-7; the D is unclear. This TCR was sampled from a man between 35 and 55 years old with primary liver carcinoma and hepatitis B virus infection. The CDR3 sequence is CASSLDIEYYEQYF. The DNA for the CDR3 is TGTGCCAGCAGCCTTGACATCGAATACTACGAGCAGTACTTC.